These 9 T cell receptor beta chains came from one sample sequenced in a study of blood T cells in healthy people across ages. Primers used in a second PCR of roughly 6 to 11 cycles were a sample-barcoded 5' primer and a J-beta primer mix. TCRdb recomputed calls from the 5' RACE reads with MiXCR, one row per CDR3 protein. The table lists 950,000 to 1,200,000 distinct CDR3 sequences, under 40% of them singletons. Sequencing input: blood. The receptors derive from a man between 18 and 29 years old in good health.

This clonotype was seen more than once but under ten times. The V gene is TRBV12-3 or TRBV12-4, the J gene TRBJ1-5; a weak D match, TRBD1 (5 bases). V lost 7 bases, J lost 3 bases, and 16 bases lay in between. CDR3 length: 15 residues. The CDR3 nucleotides read TGTGCCAGCACTATGGGGGGGAATAACAATCAGCCCCAGCATTTT. Translation: CASTMGGNNNQPQHF.

A note on this clonotype: The junction and the germline gene differ at one end; a read error may be behind it. This chain links TRBV19 with TRBJ2-3; D not resolved. The CDR3 has 13 residues. Germline V CDR1 and CDR2: LNHDA, SQIVND (reference sequence). The CDR3 DNA sequence: TGTACCAGTAGTATAGCTTTGTCAGATACGCAGTATTTT. The encoded protein is CTSSIALSDTQYF.

This rearrangement joins TRBV6-1 to TRBJ2-7, with no clear D. The J call is doubtful: the DNA matches TRBJ2-4 better. This CDR3 region has 13 residues. Germline V gene data show CDR1 as MNHNS and CDR2 as SASEGT. CDR3 DNA: TGTGCCAGCGGGAATGTGGCCAAAAACATTCAGTACTTC. It yields the protein CASGNVAKNIQYF.

The chain is built from TRBV6-6 and TRBJ2-7; D is possibly TRBD1 or TRBD2 (5 bases each). The CDR3 sequence is 17 residues long. Germline assignment: CDR1 MNHNY and CDR2 SVGAGI (reference sequence). The V end lost 2 bases, the J end lost 4 bases, and 21 bases lay between the germline ends. In DNA, the CDR3 is TGTGCCAGCAGTTACATTCCCTCCGGGACGACACCGTACGAGCAGTACTTC. This codes for CASSYIPSGTTPYEQYF.

The chain links TRBV9 to TRBJ2-1; 7 bases map to TRBD1. The CDR3 has 16 amino acids. Per the germline V gene, CDR1 is SGDLS and CDR2 is YYNGEE. V dropped 3 bases and J dropped 0; count of bases not matched to a gene: 6. The CDR3 sequence is CASSARDRGSYNEQFF. CDR3 coding DNA: TGTGCCAGCAGCGCCCGGGACAGAGGCTCCTACAATGAGCAGTTCTTC.

V and J are TRBV28 and TRBJ1-2, with D possibly being TRBD1 (6 bases). The CDR3 extends over 16 amino acids. Germline CDR1 MDHEN, CDR2 SYDVKM. V lost 7 bases and J lost 2, with 20 bases in between. The CDR3 here is CASTLDGGHRNYGYTF. In nucleotides, the CDR3 is TGTGCCAGCACCCTTGACGGGGGGCATAGGAACTATGGCTACACCTTC.

There are a few counts of this clonotype. The chain couples TRBV28 to TRBJ1-2, with D possibly matching TRBD1 (6 bases). Trimming took 6 bases from V and 4 from J, leaving 15 bases between them. The CDR3 totals 14 residues. Germline V gene data show CDR1 as MDHEN and CDR2 as SYDVKM. Here the CDR3 DNA reads TGTGCCAGCAGACGCAACAGGGAAGCCTATGGCTACACCTTC. This gives the protein CASRRNREAYGYTF.

The chain uses TRBV7-2 and TRBJ2-3; 10 bases are a match to TRBD2. Germline assignment: CDR1 SGHTA and CDR2 FQGNSA. The junction had 7 bases not matched to a gene; V was cut back by 2 bases and J by 5 bases. The CDR3 runs 16 residues. The CDR3 DNA follows: TGTGCCAGCAGCTTAAGAGCGGGGGGGCCCAAAGATACGCAGTATTTT. The encoded protein is CASSLRAGGPKDTQYF.

The chain combines TRBV28 with TRBJ2-2; D uncertain. The CDR3 runs to 16 residues. Germline lookup yields CDR1 MDHEN and CDR2 SYDVKM. V was trimmed by 5 bases and J by 8 bases, leaving 21 bases between them. This chain's CDR3 is CASSPMTGRIKGELFF. In DNA, the CDR3 is TGTGCCAGCAGTCCAATGACCGGACGCATTAAGGGGGAGCTGTTTTTT.